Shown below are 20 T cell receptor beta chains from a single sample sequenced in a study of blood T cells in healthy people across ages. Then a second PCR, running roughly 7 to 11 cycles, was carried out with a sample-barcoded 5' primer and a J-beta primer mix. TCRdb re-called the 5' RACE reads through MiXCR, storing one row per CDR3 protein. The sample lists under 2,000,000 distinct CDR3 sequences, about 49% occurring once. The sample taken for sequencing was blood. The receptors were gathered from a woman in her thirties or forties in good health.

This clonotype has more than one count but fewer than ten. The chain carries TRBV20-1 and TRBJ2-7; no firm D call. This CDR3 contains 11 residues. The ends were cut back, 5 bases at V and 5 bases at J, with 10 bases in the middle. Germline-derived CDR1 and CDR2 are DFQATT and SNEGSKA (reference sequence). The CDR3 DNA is TGCAGTGCTTATTCTAAGGACGAGCAGTACTTC. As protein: CSAYSKDEQYF.

The CDR3 bases are TGCAGCGGGACAGGGCCAGTTTCACCCCTCCACTTT. Protein product: CSGTGPVSPLHF. The V gene is TRBV29-1, the J gene TRBJ1-6; 8 positions match TRBD1. Unmatched junction bases numbered 5, after V lost 7 bases and J lost 9 bases. From germline, CDR1 is SQVTM and CDR2 ANQGSEA. This CDR3 spans 12 amino acids.

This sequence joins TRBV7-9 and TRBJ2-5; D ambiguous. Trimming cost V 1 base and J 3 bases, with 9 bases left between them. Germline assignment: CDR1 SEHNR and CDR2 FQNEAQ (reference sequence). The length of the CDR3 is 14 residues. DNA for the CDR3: TGTGCCAGCAGCTTAGGTAGTACCAAAGAGACCCAGTACTTC. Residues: CASSLGSTKETQYF.

The CDR3 region is CASSSPIVQGARETQYF. The CDR3 nucleotides read TGTGCCAGCAGTTCCCCTATCGTCCAGGGGGCTAGGGAGACCCAGTACTTC. This chain uses TRBV28 with TRBJ2-5; 8 bases agree with TRBD1. V was pared by 4 bases and J by 5 bases, with 15 bases of the junction left unmatched. Germline values: CDR1 MDHEN, CDR2 SYDVKM. The CDR3 runs 17 residues.

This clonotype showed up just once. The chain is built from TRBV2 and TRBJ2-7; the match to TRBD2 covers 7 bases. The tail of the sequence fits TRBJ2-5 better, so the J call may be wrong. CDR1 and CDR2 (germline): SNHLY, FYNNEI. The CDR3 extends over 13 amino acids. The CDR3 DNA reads TGTGCCAGCAGGGTACTAGCGATAGAGACCCAGTACTTC. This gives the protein CASRVLAIETQYF.

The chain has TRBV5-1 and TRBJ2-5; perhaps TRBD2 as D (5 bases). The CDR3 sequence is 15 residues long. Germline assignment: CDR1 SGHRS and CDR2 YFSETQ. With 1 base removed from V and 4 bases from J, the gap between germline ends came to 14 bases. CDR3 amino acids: CASSLTGKHLETQYF. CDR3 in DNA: TGCGCCAGCAGCTTGACCGGGAAACACCTAGAGACCCAGTACTTC.

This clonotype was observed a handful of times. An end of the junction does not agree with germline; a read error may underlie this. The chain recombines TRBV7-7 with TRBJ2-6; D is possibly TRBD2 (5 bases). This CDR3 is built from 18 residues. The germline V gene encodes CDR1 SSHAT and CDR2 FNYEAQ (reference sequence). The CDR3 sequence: CASSSGLDGGPGANVLTF. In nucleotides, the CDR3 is TGTGCTAGCAGCTCAGGACTGGATGGTGGTCCGGGGGCCAACGTCCTGACTTTC.

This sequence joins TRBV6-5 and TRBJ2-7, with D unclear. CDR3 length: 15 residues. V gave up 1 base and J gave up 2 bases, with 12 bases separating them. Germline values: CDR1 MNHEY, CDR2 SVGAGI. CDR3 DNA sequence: TGTGCCAGCAGTTACTATGGGCTGGGAACCTACGAGCAGTACTTC. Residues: CASSYYGLGTYEQYF.

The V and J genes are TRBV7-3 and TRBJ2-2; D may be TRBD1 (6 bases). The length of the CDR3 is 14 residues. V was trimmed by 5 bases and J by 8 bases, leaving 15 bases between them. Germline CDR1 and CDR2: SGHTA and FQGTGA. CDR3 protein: CASSLLSGTGELFF. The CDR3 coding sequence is TGTGCCAGCAGCCTACTTTCAGGGACAGGGGAGCTGTTTTTT.

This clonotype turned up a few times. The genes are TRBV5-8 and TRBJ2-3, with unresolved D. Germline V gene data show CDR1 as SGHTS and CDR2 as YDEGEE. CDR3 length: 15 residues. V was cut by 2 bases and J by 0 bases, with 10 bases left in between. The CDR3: CASSLGRHSTDTQYF. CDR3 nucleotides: TGTGCCAGCAGCTTAGGCAGGCATAGCACAGATACGCAGTATTTT.

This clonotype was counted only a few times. In DNA form, the CDR3 reads TGTGCCAGCAGCCAAGATAGGGCCCATTCAAACGAGCAGTACTTC. The encoded protein is CASSQDRAHSNEQYF. The J gene is TRBJ2-7, the V gene TRBV3-1; the D is unclear. This CDR3 contains 15 residues. Germline V gene sequence: CDR1 LGHDT, CDR2 YNNKEL (reference sequence). Trimming left V 0 bases short and J 5 bases short, with 14 bases between.

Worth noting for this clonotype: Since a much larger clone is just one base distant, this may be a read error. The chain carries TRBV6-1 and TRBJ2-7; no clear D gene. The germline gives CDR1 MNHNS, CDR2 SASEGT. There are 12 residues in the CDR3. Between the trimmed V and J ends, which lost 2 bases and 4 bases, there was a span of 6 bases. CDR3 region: CASSENQYEQYF. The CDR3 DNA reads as TGTGCCAGCAGTGAAAATCAGTACGAGCAGTACTTC.

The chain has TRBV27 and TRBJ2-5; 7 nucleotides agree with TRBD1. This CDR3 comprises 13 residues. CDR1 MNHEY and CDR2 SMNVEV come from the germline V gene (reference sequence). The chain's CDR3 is CTIRDSNQETQYF. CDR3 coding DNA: TGTACCATTAGGGACAGCAACCAAGAGACCCAGTACTTC.

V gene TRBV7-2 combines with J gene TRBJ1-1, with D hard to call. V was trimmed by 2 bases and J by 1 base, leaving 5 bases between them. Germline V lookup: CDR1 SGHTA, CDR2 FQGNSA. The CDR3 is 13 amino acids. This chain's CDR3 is CASSLYSNTEAFF. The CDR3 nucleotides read TGTGCCAGCAGCTTATATTCGAACACTGAAGCTTTCTTT.

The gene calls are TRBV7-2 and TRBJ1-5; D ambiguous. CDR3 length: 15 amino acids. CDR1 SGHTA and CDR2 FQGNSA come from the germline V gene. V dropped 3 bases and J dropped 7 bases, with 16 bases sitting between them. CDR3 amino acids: CASSLRAGRAQPQHF. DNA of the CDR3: TGTGCCAGCAGCTTGAGGGCGGGTCGAGCCCAGCCCCAGCATTTT.

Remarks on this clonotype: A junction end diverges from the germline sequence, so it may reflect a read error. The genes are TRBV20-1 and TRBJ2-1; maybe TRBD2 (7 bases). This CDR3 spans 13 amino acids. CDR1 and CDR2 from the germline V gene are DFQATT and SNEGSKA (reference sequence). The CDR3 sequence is CSARAGGRNGQFF. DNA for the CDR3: TGCAGTGCTAGAGCGGGGGGCCGGAATGGGCAGTTCTTC.

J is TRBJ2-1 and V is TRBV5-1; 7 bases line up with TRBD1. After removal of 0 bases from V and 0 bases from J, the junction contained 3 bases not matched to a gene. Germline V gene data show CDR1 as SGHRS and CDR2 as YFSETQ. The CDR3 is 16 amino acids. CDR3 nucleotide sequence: TGCGCCAGCAGCTTGGCCGGGGACAGCTCCTACAATGAGCAGTTCTTC. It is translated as CASSLAGDSSYNEQFF.

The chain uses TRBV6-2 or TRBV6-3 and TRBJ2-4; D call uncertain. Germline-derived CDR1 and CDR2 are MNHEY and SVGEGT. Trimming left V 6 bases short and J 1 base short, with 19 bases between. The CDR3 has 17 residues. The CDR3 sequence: CASRIDTDLPAKNIQYF. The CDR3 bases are TGTGCCAGCAGAATCGACACGGACCTTCCGGCCAAAAACATTCAGTACTTC.

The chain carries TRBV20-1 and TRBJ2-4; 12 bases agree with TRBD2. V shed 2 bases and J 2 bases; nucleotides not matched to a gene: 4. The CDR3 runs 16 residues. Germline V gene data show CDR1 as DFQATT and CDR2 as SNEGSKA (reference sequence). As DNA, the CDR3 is TGCAGTGCTAGACTCGGGACTAGCGGGTCCAAAAACATTCAGTACTTC. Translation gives CSARLGTSGSKNIQYF.

CDR3 in DNA: TGCGCCAGCAGCTTGGGTTTGCTTCCAAGGACGCCCCCCACAGATACGCAGTATTTT. Protein: CASSLGLLPRTPPTDTQYF. The rearrangement joins TRBV5-1 to TRBJ2-3; no clear D. The CDR3 runs to 19 residues. Trimming removed 0 bases at V and 2 bases at J, with 22 bases between. In germline, CDR1 is SGHRS, CDR2 YFSETQ.